What follows are 8 T cell receptor beta chains derived from one specimen sequenced in a study of OX40 agonist ivuxolimab in advanced cancers. Clones were sequenced by immunoSEQ multiplex PCR, and TCRdb holds only the in-frame ones, with some missing. The sample has 130,000 or so clones; 93% are singletons. The specimen was CD4+ or CD8+ T cells sorted from blood, collected in a trial of the OX40 agonist ivuxolimab. These receptors all come from an adult with an advanced solid tumor such as melanoma, head and neck, liver or kidney cancer.

DNA of the CDR3: TGCGCCAGCAGCTTGGGGGACGGCAACTACGAGCAGTACTTC. Protein product: CASSLGDGNYEQYF. The rearrangement uses TRBV5-1 and TRBJ2-7, with D tentatively TRBD1 or TRBD2 (5 bases each). Trimming shortened V by 0 bases and J by 3 bases, and 10 bases separated the two germline ends. CDR3 length equals 14 residues. Per the germline V gene, CDR1 is SGHRS and CDR2 is YFSETQ.

The V gene is TRBV7-2, the J gene TRBJ2-3; 7 bases are a match to TRBD1. CDR3 length equals 15 residues. From germline, CDR1 is SGHTA and CDR2 FQGNSA. J was trimmed by 3 bases and V by 4 bases; bases with no gene match: 7. CDR3 region: CASSSHGTETDTQYF. The CDR3 DNA reads as TGTGCCAGCAGCTCACACGGGACAGAAACAGATACGCAGTATTTT.

The J gene is TRBJ1-6, the V gene TRBV6-5; TRBD1 might be the D (6 bases). Looked up from germline, CDR1 is MNHEY and CDR2 is SVGAGI. V lost 2 bases to trimming and J lost 7 bases, with 9 bases between them. The CDR3 covers 14 residues. CDR3 residues: CASSYGGQNSPLHF. The CDR3 coding sequence is TGTGCCAGCAGTTACGGGGGCCAAAATTCACCCCTCCACTTT.

This sequence joins TRBV19 and TRBJ1-1; D gene unclear. This CDR3 has 13 amino acids. Germline values: CDR1 LNHDA, CDR2 SQIVND (reference sequence). V lost 4 bases, J lost 4 bases, and 10 bases lay in between. CDR3 sequence: CASSRARATEAFF. The CDR3 DNA reads TGTGCCAGTAGTAGGGCCCGAGCCACTGAAGCTTTCTTT.

The chain links TRBV5-8 to TRBJ1-2, with D uncertain. Germline V lookup: CDR1 SGHTS, CDR2 YDEGEE. The CDR3 sequence is 12 residues long. Trimming stripped 0 bases from V and 6 bases from J, with 6 bases between. In nucleotides, the CDR3 is TGTGCCAGCAGCTTGGTTGAGAATGGCTACACCTTC. It is translated as CASSLVENGYTF.

V is TRBV4-2 and J is TRBJ2-1, with 7 bases identical to TRBD2. This CDR3 region has 15 residues. J lost 4 bases, V lost 1 base, and 4 bases had no gene match. CDR1 is LGHNA and CDR2 is YNFKEQ in the germline V gene. CDR3 nucleotide sequence: TGTGCCAGCAGCCAAGGAGCGGGAACGTACAATGAGCAGTTCTTC. Protein sequence: CASSQGAGTYNEQFF.

The chain carries TRBV6-5 and TRBJ2-7; TRBD1 agrees at 9 bases. With 6 bases clipped from V and 0 bases from J, the junction kept 6 bases outside the gene matches. The CDR3 loop spans 15 amino acids. The germline CDR1 and CDR2 sequences are MNHEY and SVGAGI. CDR3 DNA: TGTGCCAGCAGGAAACAGGGGGCGAGCTCCTACGAGCAGTACTTC. Protein sequence: CASRKQGASSYEQYF.

The chain uses TRBV7-3 and TRBJ2-5; no definite D call. The V end was cut by 5 bases, the J end by 0 bases, with 16 bases between. Per germline, CDR1 SGHTA and CDR2 FQGTGA. The CDR3 sequence is 16 residues long. The CDR3 DNA reads TGTGCCAGCAGCCCGACGGGCGCTGCGAACCAAGAGACCCAGTACTTC. It translates to CASSPTGAANQETQYF.